The clone carrying this T cell receptor beta chain occurred a few times. Antigen unknown. TCRdb processed the 5' RACE reads anew with MiXCR; each CDR3 protein has one entry. This sample carries 400,000 to 550,000 distinct CDR3 sequences, nearly 25% of them seen once, and the ten largest clones take 9.5% to 15%. With 6 bases clipped from V and 0 bases from J, the junction kept 8 bases outside the gene matches. The CDR3 runs to 19 residues. The sample comes from a study of T-cell memory formation after mild COVID-19. The overall study: Largely donor-specific sequence clusters came from a couple of donors. Study results and caveats: Contracting CD4+ clones lay largely in CM and EM, with CD8+ ones residing in EMRA. Memory cells collected pre-infection included some clones that later responded, suggesting cross-reactive memory joined. Clones that got smaller from day 15 to 85 had even CD4/CD8, while clones growing later tipped toward CD4+.

Source material: PBMCs or a T cell subset sorted from them (not recorded which). The receptor comes from an adult woman who had mild COVID-19 (a few samples of this study predate the infection). Cell type and time point are not known. The chain carries TRBV12-3 or TRBV12-4 and TRBJ2-6; 13 nucleotides agree with TRBD2. The CDR3 region is CASSRGLAGLSSGANVLTF. The CDR3 DNA is TGTGCCAGCAGCCGGGGACTAGCGGGACTGAGCTCTGGGGCCAACGTCCTGACTTTC.